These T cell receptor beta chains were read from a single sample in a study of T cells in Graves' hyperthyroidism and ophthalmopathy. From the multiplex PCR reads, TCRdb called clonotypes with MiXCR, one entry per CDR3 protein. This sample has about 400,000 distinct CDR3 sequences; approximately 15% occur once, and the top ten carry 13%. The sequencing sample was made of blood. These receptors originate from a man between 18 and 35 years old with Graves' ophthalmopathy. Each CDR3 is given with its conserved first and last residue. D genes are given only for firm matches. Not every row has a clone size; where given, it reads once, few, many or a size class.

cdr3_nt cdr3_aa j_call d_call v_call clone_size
TGTGCCAGCAGTGAACTAGCGGGGGGGCTAGCCAAAAACATTCAGTACTTC CASSELAGGLAKNIQYF TRBJ2-4 TRBD2 TRBV2 many
TGTGCCAGCACAATTATACAGGGGAAAGTGAGGCCCTACAATGAGCAGTTCTTC CASTIIQGKVRPYNEQFF TRBJ2-1 TRBD1 TRBV7-6 .
TGTGCCAGCAGCTTAGGCCAGCGGGAGATTAGTGAGCAGTTCTTC CASSLGQREISEQFF TRBJ2-1 TRBD2 TRBV11-2 many
TGCGCCAGCAGCTTGGTTACAGGATCCTACAATGAGCAGTTCTTC CASSLVTGSYNEQFF TRBJ2-1 . TRBV5-1 many
TGTGCCAGCAGCCATGGACAAGGGGGCCTTTACGAGCAGTACTTC CASSHGQGGLYEQYF TRBJ2-7 TRBD1 TRBV4-2 .
TGTGCCAGCAGCTCCACTAGCGAGTACGAGCAGTACTTC CASSSTSEYEQYF TRBJ2-7 TRBD2 TRBV7-9 many
TGTGCCAGCAGTTACCGCCGGGACAGGTCCCTTGAGCAGTTCTTC CASSYRRDRSLEQFF TRBJ2-1 TRBD1 TRBV6-1 few
TGCGCCAGCAGCTATTCCGGGAGTCATCTAGAGACCCAGTACTTC CASSYSGSHLETQYF TRBJ2-5 . TRBV5-1 few
TGTGCCAGCTCACCCCGCCTCTTGGGGGACACCGGGGAGCTGTTTTTT CASSPRLLGDTGELFF TRBJ2-2 . TRBV18 few
TGTGCCACCAGCGGCCTTGACAGCTCCTACGAGCAGTACTTC CATSGLDSSYEQYF TRBJ2-7 . TRBV15 many
TGTGCCTGGACTCGGGACGACTACAATGAGCAGTTCTTC CAWTRDDYNEQFF TRBJ2-1 . TRBV30 .
TGTGCCAGCAGTTTCGTGGGGTCCCCTGAAGCTTTCTTT CASSFVGSPEAFF TRBJ1-1 . TRBV27 many
TGCGCCAGCAGCGTAACAGGCTATGGCTACACCTTC CASSVTGYGYTF TRBJ1-2 . TRBV5-1 many
TGCGCCAGCAGCTTGTCTAGCGGGGGGGCCAAAAAGCAGTTCTTC CASSLSSGGAKKQFF TRBJ2-1 TRBD2 TRBV5-1 many
TGTGCCAGCAGGGACAGCCACGGCTACACCTTC CASRDSHGYTF TRBJ1-2 . TRBV7-9 .
TGTGCCAGCCGATACGCGGGAGGGAACACCGGGGAGCTGTTTTTT CASRYAGGNTGELFF TRBJ2-2 TRBD2 TRBV11-2 many
TGCAGTGCTAACCCAACTAGCGGGTCCTACAATGAGCAGTTCTTC CSANPTSGSYNEQFF TRBJ2-1 TRBD2 TRBV20-1 many
TGTGCCAGCAGTCGGATTTCCTACGAGCAGTACTTC CASSRISYEQYF TRBJ2-7 . TRBV2 many
TGCGCCAGCAGCCAGTCCGGGAGCTCCTACAATGAGCAGTTCTTC CASSQSGSSYNEQFF TRBJ2-1 . TRBV4-1 few
TGTGCCAGCCGACAGACTACTAATGAGAAACTGTTTTTT CASRQTTNEKLFF TRBJ1-4 . TRBV2 many
TGTGCCAGCAGTCTTCCACAGGGGGAGCAGTTCTTC CASSLPQGEQFF TRBJ2-1 TRBD1 TRBV13 many
TGTGCCAGCAGCACTGGGACTAGCGGAAGCCTGTACCAAGAGACCCAGTACTTC CASSTGTSGSLYQETQYF TRBJ2-5 TRBD2 TRBV9 .
TGTGCCAGCGCCACCCCAGGGCAGTCGAACACTGAAGCTTTCTTT CASATPGQSNTEAFF TRBJ1-1 . TRBV6-1 .
TGTGCCAGCAGCCCGGGGGGGGGTCCCTACGAGCAGTACTTC CASSPGGGPYEQYF TRBJ2-7 TRBD2 TRBV5-6 .
TGTGCCAGCAGCCGGACTAGCTTCCAGATTGGGGAGACCCAGTACTTC CASSRTSFQIGETQYF TRBJ2-5 TRBD2 TRBV6-1 many
TGTGCCAGCAGTGTCATGGGGGTCCAAGAGACCCAGTACTTC CASSVMGVQETQYF TRBJ2-5 . TRBV9 many
TGTGCCAGCAGCTCGACTAGCATGGGCACCGGGGAGCCGTTTTTT CASSSTSMGTGEPFF TRBJ2-2 TRBD2 TRBV3-1 once
TGTGCCAGCTCACCCACTGAGCGGGGGTTTGACACCGGGGAGCTGTTTTTT CASSPTERGFDTGELFF TRBJ2-2 TRBD2 TRBV18 few
TGCGCCAGTCGACCCGAAGGGGGCTCGAACACTGAAGCTTTCTTT CASRPEGGSNTEAFF TRBJ1-1 TRBD1 TRBV4-1 many
TGTGCGGCAGGGGGTAGGAGTCAGCCCCAGCATTTT CAAGGRSQPQHF TRBJ1-5 TRBD1 TRBV6-1 .
TGCGCCAGCAGCTTGGAAGGTTTAGGGAGGCAGCCCCAGCATTTT CASSLEGLGRQPQHF TRBJ1-5 . TRBV5-1 few
TGTGCCAGCCTACTATGGGGCAATCAGCCCCAGCATTTT CASLLWGNQPQHF TRBJ1-5 . TRBV6-1 .
TGTGCCAGCTCACCAAGTTTGTGGAATGAGCAGTTCTTC CASSPSLWNEQFF TRBJ2-1 . TRBV18 .
TGCAGTGCTAGTGAGACAGGGGACTATGGCTACACCTTC CSASETGDYGYTF TRBJ1-2 TRBD1 TRBV20-1 many
TGCAGTGCACTCATGAACACTGAAGCTTTCTTT CSALMNTEAFF TRBJ1-1 . TRBV20-1 many
TGTGCCAGCAGGGACACCCTCCAGGGCACCCAGTACTTC CASRDTLQGTQYF TRBJ2-5 . TRBV2 many
TGCGCCAGCAGCTTCGATAGCGGGGGGGCTTTGGGCAATGAGCAGTTCTTC CASSFDSGGALGNEQFF TRBJ2-1 TRBD2 TRBV5-1 many